The source of this T cell receptor beta chain is a study of T cells in Graves' hyperthyroidism and ophthalmopathy. Amplified TCR beta CDR3 regions came from RNA transcripts. The primer set for the first-round RT-PCR of the TCR CDR3 was HTBI. TCRdb reprocessed the multiplex PCR reads with MiXCR, giving one entry per CDR3 protein. Here the sample spans roughly 840,000 distinct CDR3 sequences, 38% being singletons. The sequenced sample consisted of blood. The clonotype originates from a man aged 18 to 29 with Graves' hyperthyroidism.

This CDR3 reads CASPTGDEQYF. CDR3 in DNA: TGTGCCAGCCCGACAGGGGACGAGCAGTACTTC. V and J are TRBV6-1 and TRBJ2-7; TRBD1 matches at 8 bases. This CDR3 contains 11 residues. Germline V gene data show CDR1 as MNHNS and CDR2 as SASEGT. With V trimmed by 8 bases and J by 5 bases, 2 bases remained unmatched.